Following are 21 T cell receptor beta chains from one sample sequenced in a study of identical twins' blood T cells. TCRdb reprocessed the 5' RACE reads via MiXCR and lists one record per CDR3 protein. The sample contains 300,000 to 400,000 distinct CDR3 sequences, over 25% of which appear only once. Input material: PBMCs. The receptors shown here come from a woman aged 18-50 years in good health.

This clonotype has only a few counts. V is TRBV6-2 or TRBV6-3 and J is TRBJ1-2; 7 nucleotides agree with TRBD1. Losses at the gene ends were 6 bases for V and 8 bases for J; bases not matched to a gene: 3. Germline V gene sequence: CDR1 MNHEY, CDR2 SVGEGT. There are 11 residues in the CDR3. The CDR3 DNA is TGTGCCAGCAGAGACAGGGAAGGCTACACCTTC. It encodes CASRDREGYTF.

The rearrangement uses TRBV2 and TRBJ2-3, with unresolved D. CDR1 SNHLY and CDR2 FYNNEI come from the germline V gene. The ends were cut back, 10 bases at V and 2 bases at J, with 16 bases in the middle. This CDR3 contains 14 residues. The CDR3 bases are TGTGCCACCATGGACCTTTTTCCCACAGATACGCAGTATTTT. Translation gives CATMDLFPTDTQYF.

There are a few counts of this clonotype. The chain recombines TRBV2 with TRBJ1-5, with D possibly matching TRBD1 (5 bases). CDR1 SNHLY and CDR2 FYNNEI come from the germline V gene. Trimming pared 6 bases from V and 4 bases from J, leaving 13 bases between. The CDR3 has 14 residues. The CDR3 sequence: CASRKGPMNQPQHF. The DNA of the CDR3 is TGTGCCAGCAGAAAGGGGCCTATGAATCAGCCCCAGCATTTT.

This chain connects TRBV4-3 to TRBJ2-1, with 7 bases that match TRBD2. The germline V gene has CDR1 LGHNA and CDR2 YSLEER. The CDR3 is 16 amino acids. Germline trimming cut 1 base from V and 4 bases from J; bases unmatched to any gene: 7. CDR3 sequence (DNA): TGCGCCAGCAGCCAAGGGCCAGCGGGGATTTACAATGAGCAGTTCTTC. Residues: CASSQGPAGIYNEQFF.

The chain uses TRBV4-2 and TRBJ2-1; a weak D match, TRBD2 (6 bases). The CDR3 is 16 amino acids. The germline gives CDR1 LGHNA, CDR2 YNFKEQ. V dropped 1 base and J dropped 4 bases, with 14 bases sitting between them. CDR3 nucleotide sequence: TGTGCCAGCAGCCAAGGGGGCGGCGGGGCGTACAATGAGCAGTTCTTC. It yields the protein CASSQGGGGAYNEQFF.

This clonotype has just a few counts. This chain connects TRBV29-1 to TRBJ1-4; D unclear. The length of the CDR3 is 14 residues. Trimming shortened V by 5 bases and J by 2 bases, and 12 bases separated the two germline ends. Germline lookup yields CDR1 SQVTM and CDR2 ANQGSEA. The CDR3 DNA follows: TGCAGCGTTCTTCTTGGTTTCACTAATGAAAAACTGTTTTTT. It codes for CSVLLGFTNEKLFF.

The chain joins TRBV12-3 or TRBV12-4 to TRBJ1-3; no firm D call. V was trimmed by 5 bases and J by 4 bases, leaving 9 bases between them. CDR3 length: 13 amino acids. CDR3 loop: CASSANEGNTIYF. The CDR3 nucleotides read TGTGCCAGCAGTGCCAACGAAGGAAACACCATATATTTT.

The gene calls are TRBV7-8 and TRBJ1-4; unclear D gene. CDR1 and CDR2 from the germline V gene are SGHVS and FQNEAQ. V dropped 3 bases and J dropped 0 bases, with 5 bases sitting between them. This CDR3 has 14 residues. The CDR3 here is CASSFYSTNEKLFF. CDR3 nucleotides: TGTGCCAGCAGCTTTTACTCAACTAATGAAAAACTGTTTTTT.

The table lists this clonotype with a count of one. The chain is built from TRBV29-1 and TRBJ2-1; 7 bases line up with TRBD1. This CDR3 is 15 amino acids long. Trimming cost V 6 bases and J 5 bases; bases outside gene matches: 13. Germline lookup yields CDR1 SQVTM and CDR2 ANQGSEA. CDR3 in amino acids: CSVRTPRTGDNEQFF. The CDR3, as DNA: TGCAGCGTCAGAACACCCAGGACAGGAGACAATGAGCAGTTCTTC.

This clonotype was observed a handful of times. This rearrangement joins TRBV19 to TRBJ2-2, with D perhaps matching TRBD2 (7 bases). This CDR3 spans 16 amino acids. The V end was cut by 10 bases, the J end by 0 bases, with 18 bases between. CDR1 and CDR2 (germline): LNHDA, SQIVND (reference sequence). The DNA for the CDR3 is TGTGCCACGATAGGGGGGGACACAACGAACACCGGGGAGCTGTTTTTT. Translated, it gives CATIGGDTTNTGELFF.

This clonotype was detected only a few times. The chain uses TRBV29-1 and TRBJ2-1, with 14 bases lining up with TRBD2. CDR1 SQVTM and CDR2 ANQGSEA come from the germline V gene. Trimming cost V 4 bases and J 5 bases; bases outside gene matches: 1. The CDR3 consists of 14 residues. DNA of the CDR3: TGCAGCGTTGGGGGACTAGCGGGAGACAATGAGCAGTTCTTC. Residues: CSVGGLAGDNEQFF.

The chain uses TRBV4-2 and TRBJ1-3; no firm D call. CDR3 length: 16 amino acids. Germline assignment: CDR1 LGHNA and CDR2 YNFKEQ. Trimming left V 0 bases short and J 4 bases short, with 13 bases between. CDR3 sequence: CASSQESPHSGNTIYF. As DNA, the CDR3 is TGTGCCAGCAGCCAAGAGTCTCCCCACTCCGGAAACACCATATATTTT.

As concerns this clonotype: The junction shows a germline mismatch at one end, possibly a read error. The rearrangement uses TRBV10-3 and TRBJ1-2; 7 bases align to TRBD1. CDR1 is ENHRY, CDR2 SYGVKD, per germline. This CDR3 is 15 amino acids long. The CDR3 DNA is TGTGTCATCAGTGAGCCGGACAGGACCTTCTATGGCTACACCTTC. Its translation: CVISEPDRTFYGYTF.

This clonotype was counted a few times. The chain has TRBV7-9 and TRBJ1-2, with D uncertain. V was cut by 5 bases and J by 6 bases, with 13 bases left in between. Germline assignment: CDR1 SEHNR and CDR2 FQNEAQ (reference sequence). The CDR3 has 13 amino acids. Written as DNA, the CDR3 is TGTGCCAGCAGCCCGGATCGCGAAAATGGCTACACCTTC. Encoded protein: CASSPDRENGYTF. The complete variable domain, with remaining parts taken from reference TRBV7-9 and TRBJ1-2, reads DTGVSQNPRHKITKRGQNVTFRCDPISEHNRLYWYRQTLGQGPEFLTYFQNEAQLEKSRLLSDRFSAERPKGSFSTLEIQRTEQGDSAMYLCASSPDRENGYTFGSGTRLTVV.

The V gene is TRBV27, the J gene TRBJ1-2, with a tentative D call TRBD1 (5 bases). Per the germline V gene, CDR1 is MNHEY and CDR2 is SMNVEV (reference sequence). V dropped 5 bases and J dropped 4 bases, with 26 bases sitting between them. The CDR3 length is 18 residues. DNA of the CDR3: TGTGCCAGCAGTCCCATATGGCAGGCAACAGGTAGTGTCTATGGCTACACCTTC. Protein: CASSPIWQATGSVYGYTF.

This rearrangement joins TRBV9 to TRBJ1-4, with D perhaps matching TRBD1 (5 bases). Germline values: CDR1 SGDLS, CDR2 YYNGEE. Trimming took off 3 bases at V and 5 bases at J, with 11 bases between the two ends. The CDR3 is made up of 14 amino acids. The CDR3 loop reads CASSGGRDNEKLFF. CDR3 nucleotide sequence: TGTGCCAGCAGCGGGGGCCGGGACAATGAAAAACTGTTTTTT. The whole variable domain, remainder taken from reference TRBV9 and TRBJ1-4, is DSGVTQTPKHLITATGQRVTLRCSPRSGDLSVYWYQQSLDQGLQFLIQYYNGEERAKGNILERFSAQQFPDLHSELNLSSLELGDSALYFCASSGGRDNEKLFFGSGTQLSVL.

The genes are TRBV9 and TRBJ2-5; either TRBD1 or TRBD2 may supply D (6 bases each). There are 14 residues in the CDR3. Germline lookup yields CDR1 SGDLS and CDR2 YYNGEE. Trimming left V 7 bases short and J 2 bases short, with 15 bases between. In nucleotides, the CDR3 is TGTGCCAGCGGAAGGGGGGCGGTTCAAGAGACCCAGTACTTC. Translated: CASGRGAVQETQYF.

V and J are TRBV4-3 and TRBJ2-7, with 13 positions matching TRBD2. After removal of 0 bases from V and 7 bases from J, the junction contained 3 bases not matched to a gene. The CDR3 extends over 15 amino acids. CDR1 and CDR2 from the germline V gene are LGHNA and YSLEER. The CDR3 here is CASSQDQTSGREQYF. CDR3 nucleotide sequence: TGCGCCAGCAGCCAAGATCAGACTAGCGGGAGGGAGCAGTACTTC.

The sample holds a few counts of this clonotype. The V call is TRBV7-9, the J call TRBJ2-5; a weak D match, TRBD1 (6 bases). The CDR3 runs to 14 residues. V lost 5 bases, J lost 2 bases, and 12 bases lay in between. Germline V gives CDR1 SEHNR, CDR2 FQNEAQ (reference sequence). CDR3 DNA: TGTGCCAGCAGCCGCCTGACAGGACAAGAGACCCAGTACTTC. Its translation: CASSRLTGQETQYF.

The CDR3 DNA follows: TGTGCCAGCAGGGCTAAGAGCAGCTCCTACAATGAGCAGTTCTTC. Amino acids: CASRAKSSSYNEQFF. The chain links TRBV27 to TRBJ2-1; no clear D. The germline CDR1 and CDR2 sequences are MNHEY and SMNVEV (reference sequence). The CDR3 consists of 15 residues. The germline V and J ends were trimmed by 6 bases and 0 bases, with 12 bases remaining between them.

The chain has TRBV2 and TRBJ2-2, with D unresolved. The CDR3 has 15 amino acids. The V end lost 6 bases, the J end lost 1 base, and 12 bases lay between the germline ends. Germline CDR1 SNHLY, CDR2 FYNNEI. The CDR3 DNA reads as TGTGCCAGCAGCGGGTTCCGACGGAACACCGGGGAGCTGTTTTTT. It is translated as CASSGFRRNTGELFF.